The next 6 T cell receptor beta chains were all read from a single sample in a study of blood T cell repertoires in COVID-19. Clones were sequenced by immunoSEQ multiplex PCR, and TCRdb holds only the in-frame ones, with some missing. The sample contains tens of thousands of clones, around 90% of which appear only once. What was sequenced was peripheral blood. The receptors come from a human donor with active COVID-19. The donor label of this sample is uncertain.

The rearrangement uses TRBV18 and TRBJ2-1; TRBD2 aligns across 8 bases. The germline CDR1 and CDR2 sequences are KGHSH and LQKENI. This CDR3 has 17 residues. J was trimmed by 3 bases and V by 3 bases; bases with no gene match: 10. CDR3: CASSPLGGSGDYNEQFF. CDR3 DNA: TGTGCCAGCTCACCGCTAGGTGGTAGCGGGGACTACAATGAGCAGTTCTTC.

This chain connects TRBV29-1 to TRBJ1-1; TRBD1 aligns across 9 bases. CDR3 length equals 13 residues. J lost 4 bases, V lost 6 bases, and 6 bases had no gene match. Germline CDR1 SQVTM, CDR2 ANQGSEA. The CDR3 DNA reads as TGCAGCGTATCCAAGACAGGGGGCACTGAAGCTTTCTTT. Its translation is CSVSKTGGTEAFF.

The genes are TRBV7-3 and TRBJ2-3; 11 nucleotides match TRBD2. The CDR3 is 16 residues long. The junction had 4 bases not matched to a gene; V was cut back by 4 bases and J by 1 base. Germline CDR1 reads SGHTA; CDR2 reads FQGTGA. The CDR3 region is CASSSPLAGGTDTQYF. CDR3 nucleotides: TGTGCCAGCAGCTCACCACTAGCGGGGGGCACAGATACGCAGTATTTT.

J is TRBJ2-3 and V is TRBV5-4; 7 nucleotides match TRBD2. V shed 4 bases, J shed 5 bases, and the junction held 10 bases outside the gene matches. This CDR3 spans 15 amino acids. From germline, CDR1 is SGHNT and CDR2 YYREEE (reference sequence). The CDR3 region is CASSQPRGLGDTQYF. The CDR3 nucleotides read TGTGCCAGCAGCCAACCGCGGGGGTTGGGAGATACGCAGTATTTT.

This clone was detected once. This rearrangement joins TRBV5-6 to TRBJ1-2, with 11 nucleotides matching TRBD1. V gave up 4 bases and J gave up 10 bases; unmatched junction bases: 9. Germline-derived CDR1 and CDR2 are SGHDT and YYEEEE. The CDR3 is 14 amino acids. The CDR3 nucleotides read TGTGCCAGCAGCCCAGCCGGGACAGGGGGTTCCTACACCTTC. Its protein is CASSPAGTGGSYTF.

The CDR3 nucleotides read TGTGCCAGCAGTGAAACGGACACAAACATTCAGTACTTC. The encoded protein is CASSETDTNIQYF. The chain employs TRBV6-1 and TRBJ2-4, with D maybe TRBD1 (5 bases). Between the trimmed V and J ends, which lost 2 bases and 6 bases, there was a span of 8 bases. Germline CDR1 MNHNS, CDR2 SASEGT. This CDR3 spans 13 amino acids.